This T cell receptor beta chain was found in a study of blood T cells in healthy people across ages. Deletions cut 6 bases from V and 4 bases from J, with 14 bases between. Germline V gene data show CDR1 as SQVTM and CDR2 as ANQGSEA. This CDR3 has 13 amino acids. Each sample had at least 7 million PBMCs isolated. Study-wide results and caveats: Diversity was higher, and naive CD4+ cells more numerous, in long-lived donors than in aged donors. PBMCs went unsorted, and a conclusive naive versus antigen-experienced comparison was therefore prevented.

With a J-beta primer mix and a sample-barcoded 5' primer, a second PCR ran about 7 to 11 cycles. In TCRdb, the 5' RACE reads were re-called with MiXCR into one record per CDR3 protein. The table records roughly 800,000 distinct CDR3 sequences, roughly 60% of them present only once. Note on this clonotype: The antigen is not known.

The V call is TRBV29-1, the J call TRBJ2-3, with a possible D match to TRBD1 (5 bases). Material: blood. The receptor's source is a man younger than 45 in good health. CDR3 DNA: TGCAGCGTAGAAAGGGGCTCCGCAGATACGCAGTATTTT. Translated, it gives CSVERGSADTQYF.